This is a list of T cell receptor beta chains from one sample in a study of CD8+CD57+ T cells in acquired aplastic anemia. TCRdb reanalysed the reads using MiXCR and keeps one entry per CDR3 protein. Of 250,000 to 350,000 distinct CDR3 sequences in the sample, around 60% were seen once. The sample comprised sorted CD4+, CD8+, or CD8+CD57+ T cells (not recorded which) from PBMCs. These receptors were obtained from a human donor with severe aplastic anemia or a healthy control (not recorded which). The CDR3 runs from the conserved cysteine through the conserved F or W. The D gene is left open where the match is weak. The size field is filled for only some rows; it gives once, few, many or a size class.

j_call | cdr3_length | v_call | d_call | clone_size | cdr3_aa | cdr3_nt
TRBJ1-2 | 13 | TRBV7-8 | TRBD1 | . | CASSAGTGTGYTF | TGTGCCAGCAGCGCCGGGACAGGGACTGGCTACACCTTC
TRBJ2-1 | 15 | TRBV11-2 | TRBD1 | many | CASSRPGQGINEQFF | TGTGCCAGCAGCCGACCGGGACAGGGGATAAATGAGCAGTTCTTC
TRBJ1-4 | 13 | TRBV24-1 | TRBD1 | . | CATSDPPGGRLLF | TGTGCCACCAGTGACCCCCCAGGGGGTAGGCTGCTTTTT
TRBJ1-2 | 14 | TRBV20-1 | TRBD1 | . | CSAIQGAANYGYTF | TGCAGTGCTATACAGGGGGCGGCTAACTATGGCTACACCTTC
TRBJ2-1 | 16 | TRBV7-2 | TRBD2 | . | CASSHLSGASYNEQFF | TGTGCCAGCAGCCACTTAAGCGGGGCCTCCTACAATGAGCAGTTCTTC
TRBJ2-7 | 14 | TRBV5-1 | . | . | CASTITPGAYEQYF | TGCGCCAGCACCATCACCCCGGGAGCCTACGAGCAGTACTTC
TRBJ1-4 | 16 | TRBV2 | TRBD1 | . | CASSYGYKDRADKLFF | TGTGCCAGCAGTTACGGGTACAAGGACAGGGCTGACAAACTGTTTTTT
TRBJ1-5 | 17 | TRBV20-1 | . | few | CSAPLTLQGFVGQPQHF | TGCAGTGCACCCTTAACACTTCAGGGGTTTGTGGGTCAGCCCCAGCATTTT
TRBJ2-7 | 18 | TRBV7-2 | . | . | CASSLVGVGTRTRYEQYF | TGTGCCAGCAGCTTAGTAGGGGTCGGGACGAGGACCCGCTACGAGCAGTACTTC
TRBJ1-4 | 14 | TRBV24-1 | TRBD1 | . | CASQATGAHEKLFF | TGTGCCAGCCAGGCGACAGGGGCCCACGAAAAACTGTTTTTT
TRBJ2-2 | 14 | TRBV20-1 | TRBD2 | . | CSAVSGAKAGELFF | TGCAGTGCTGTCAGCGGGGCGAAGGCCGGGGAGCTGTTTTTT
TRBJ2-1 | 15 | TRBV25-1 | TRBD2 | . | CASSEGSSASGEQFF | TGTGCCAGCAGTGAAGGTAGTTCCGCTAGCGGGGAGCAGTTCTTC
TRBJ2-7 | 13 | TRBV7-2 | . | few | CASSSAGPYEQYF | TGTGCCAGCAGCTCGGCAGGGCCCTACGAGCAGTACTTC
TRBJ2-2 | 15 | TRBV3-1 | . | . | CASSQFDRLTGELLF | TGTGCCAGCAGCCAGTTTGACAGGTTAACCGGGGAGCTGCTTTTT
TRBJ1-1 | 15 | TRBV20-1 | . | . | CSASGQGGGDTEAFF | TGCAGTGCTAGTGGGCAGGGAGGTGGGGACACTGAAGCTTTCTTT
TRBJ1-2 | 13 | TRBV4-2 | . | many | CASSPGTSYGYTF | TGTGCCAGCAGCCCCGGGACATCCTATGGCTACACCTTC
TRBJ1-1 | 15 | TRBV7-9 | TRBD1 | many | CASSLVLTPDREAFF | TGTGCCAGCAGCTTAGTGCTAACTCCGGACAGGGAGGCTTTCTTT
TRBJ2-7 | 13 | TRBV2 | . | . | CASSQGQYYEQYF | TGTGCCAGCAGTCAAGGACAGTACTACGAGCAGTACTTC